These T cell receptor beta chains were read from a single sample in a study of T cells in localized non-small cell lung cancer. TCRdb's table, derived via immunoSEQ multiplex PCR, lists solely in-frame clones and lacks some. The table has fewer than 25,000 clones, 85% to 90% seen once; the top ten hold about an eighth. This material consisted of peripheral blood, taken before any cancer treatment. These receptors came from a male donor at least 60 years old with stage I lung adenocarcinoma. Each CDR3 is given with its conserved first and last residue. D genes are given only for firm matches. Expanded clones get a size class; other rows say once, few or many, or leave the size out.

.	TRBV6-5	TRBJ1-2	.	CASSRVANYGYTF	TGTGCCAGCAGTAGGGTAGCTAACTATGGCTACACCTTC
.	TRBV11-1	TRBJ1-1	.	CASSLVAGSEAFF	TGTGCCAGCAGCTTAGTGGCCGGCTCTGAAGCTTTCTTT
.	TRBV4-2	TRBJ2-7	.	CASSQVKAGAYYEQYF	TGTGCCAGCAGCCAAGTTAAGGCGGGGGCCTACTACGAGCAGTACTTC
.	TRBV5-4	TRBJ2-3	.	CASSLEAVPDTQYF	TGTGCCAGCAGCTTGGAGGCAGTCCCAGATACGCAGTATTTT
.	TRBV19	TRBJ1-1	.	CASRLLVNTEAFF	TGTGCCAGTCGACTGCTGGTGAACACTGAAGCTTTCTTT
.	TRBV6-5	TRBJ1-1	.	CASSQPNTEAFF	TGTGCCAGCAGCCAACCCAACACTGAAGCTTTCTTT
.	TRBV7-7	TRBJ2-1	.	CASSPGRVSDEQFF	TGTGCTAGCAGCCCCGGCAGGGTTAGCGATGAGCAGTTCTTC
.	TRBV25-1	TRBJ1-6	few	CASRDDSPLHF	TGTGCCAGCAGGGACGATTCACCCCTCCACTTT
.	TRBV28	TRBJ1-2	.	CASTTGPDGYTF	TGTGCCAGCACCACCGGCCCAGATGGCTACACCTTC
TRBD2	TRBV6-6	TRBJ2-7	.	CASSYQRGVSYEQYF	TGTGCCAGCAGTTATCAGCGGGGGGTCTCCTACGAGCAGTACTTC